The present T cell receptor (beta chain) was sequenced within a study of T cells in Graves' hyperthyroidism and ophthalmopathy. Study-wide results and limits: Most clonotypes that expanded in the thyroid above 0.001 also showed up in blood. Separation of ophthalmopathy from stable hyperthyroidism was achieved by a 13 V-J model.

Regions amplified from RNA transcripts were the TCR beta CDR3 regions. A first-round RT-PCR of the TCR CDR3 used the HTBI primer set. TCRdb itself ran the multiplex PCR reads through MiXCR, one entry per CDR3 protein. The table lists 650,000 to 850,000 distinct CDR3 sequences, 18% of them singletons. The V gene's germline CDR1 is LGHDT and CDR2 YNNKEL (reference sequence). The CDR3 covers 14 residues. Trimming pared 0 bases from V and 4 bases from J, leaving 10 bases between. The table lists this clonotype with many counts. Its antigen is as yet unknown. Patients having uncontrolled infection, another autoimmune disease, pregnancy or lactation were not included. In making diagnoses, clinical symptoms, serum thyroxine and TRAb, thyroid ultrasound and orbital computed tomography were all used.

This TCR derives from a woman aged 45-65 years with Graves' hyperthyroidism that later progressed to Graves' ophthalmopathy. Source material: blood. This chain connects TRBV3-1 to TRBJ2-7; the D is unclear. The CDR3 loop reads CASSQEFEYYEQYF. The CDR3 nucleotides are TGTGCCAGCAGCCAAGAGTTTGAATATTACGAGCAGTACTTC.